One and the same sample provided the 5 T cell receptor beta chains below, sequenced in a study of blood T cell repertoires in COVID-19. Here immunoSEQ multiplex PCR was the method, and the copy in TCRdb shows in-frame clones only, minus some. The sample has tens of thousands of clones, 84% seen once. Sequencing was performed on peripheral blood. All receptors come from a human donor in a cohort sampled during active COVID-19.

The sample holds one count of this clone. The chain couples TRBV14 to TRBJ1-1; D remains unclear. The CDR3 runs to 17 residues. In germline, CDR1 is SGHDN, CDR2 FVKESK. The V and J ends lost 1 base and 4 bases respectively, with 19 bases between them. CDR3: CASSQVGGGGRGTEAFF. Written as DNA, the CDR3 is TGTGCCAGCAGCCAAGTCGGTGGCGGCGGTCGGGGCACTGAAGCTTTCTTT.

The chain recombines TRBV10-2 with TRBJ2-7, with 7 nucleotides matching TRBD1. Germline loops: CDR1 WSHSY, CDR2 SAAADI. V trimming: 0 bases; J trimming: 6 bases; junction bases outside the gene matches: 5. There are 14 residues in the CDR3. The CDR3 DNA follows: TGCGCCAGCAGTGAGTCGAAACAGGGGTGCGAGCAGTACTTC. Its translation is CASSESKQGCEQYF.

This clone was seen only a few times. The J gene is TRBJ2-7, the V gene TRBV2; tentative D call: TRBD2 (6 bases). The germline CDR1 and CDR2 sequences are SNHLY and FYNNEI. This CDR3 region has 15 residues. V gave up 0 bases and J gave up 3 bases, with 12 bases separating them. As DNA, the CDR3 is TGTGCCAGCAGTGAAGCGGGGACTGAGATCTACGAGCAGTACTTC. Its protein product is CASSEAGTEIYEQYF.

This chain connects TRBV14 to TRBJ1-2; 11 nucleotides agree with TRBD1. Germline-derived CDR1 and CDR2 are SGHDN and FVKESK. J lost 0 bases, V lost 1 base, and 4 bases had no gene match. The CDR3 is 17 residues long. CDR3 sequence (DNA): TGTGCCAGCAGCCAAGCGGGGACAGGGGGGCCTAACTATGGCTACACCTTC. Protein: CASSQAGTGGPNYGYTF.

The chain is built from TRBV24-1 and TRBJ2-3; 7 bases line up with TRBD1. The J segment lost 4 bases and the V segment lost 4 bases, leaving 7 bases of the junction unmatched. CDR1 is KGHDR and CDR2 is SFDVKD in the germline V gene. This CDR3 spans 15 amino acids. The CDR3 is CATSDPNRGPDTQYF. The CDR3 DNA reads as TGTGCCACCAGTGACCCTAACAGGGGACCAGATACGCAGTATTTT.